The source of this T cell receptor (beta chain) is a study of T-cell reconstitution after alpha-beta-depleted transplantation in children. Study-level results: Newly made T cells mostly supplied T-cell counts and diversity one year after transplant. After transplant, high TCRbeta diversity at day 60 in some patients arose from surviving recipient T cells and thymic progenitors. Several hundred graft clones that had expanded were reportedly the source of alpha-beta T cells about two months after transplant.

In regard to this clonotype: Its specificity is unknown.

The V gene end was trimmed by 3 bases and the J gene end by 3 bases; junction bases not matched to a gene: 5. The CDR3 extends over 14 amino acids. Germline values: CDR1 MNHEY, CDR2 SMNVEV (reference sequence). For TCRbeta, the library was prepared with unique molecular identifiers. TCRdb re-derived calls from the PCR reads in MiXCR, one entry per CDR3 protein. Found here are about 980,000 distinct CDR3 sequences, under 30% of them singletons; the top ten hold roughly 31%. The receptor was isolated from a boy less than two years old who had a stem cell transplant for SCID, so the T cells may come from the graft donor. Source: PBMCs, mostly from graft donor cells, taken 360 days after TCRalphabeta/CD19-depleted stem cell transplant. The chain is built from TRBV27 and TRBJ2-7; 7 bases agree with TRBD1. This CDR3 reads CASSFRGQNYEQYF. The CDR3 DNA reads TGTGCCAGCAGTTTCCGGGGACAGAACTACGAGCAGTACTTC.